Shown below are 24 T cell receptor beta chains from a single sample sequenced in a study of blood T cell repertoires in COVID-19. Assay used: immunoSEQ multiplex PCR; TCRdb lists only in-frame clones, some missing. Among about 280,000 clones listed, less than 95% were seen once. The sequenced sample consisted of PBMCs or T cells enriched from blood (not recorded which). These TCRs come from a man aged 40-49 years who had been exposed to COVID-19.

The chain joins TRBV7-9 to TRBJ1-5; D unresolved. The V gene's germline CDR1 is SEHNR and CDR2 FQNEAQ (reference sequence). V lost 1 base and J 6 bases, leaving 7 bases between the germline ends. The CDR3 loop spans 13 amino acids. The CDR3 nucleotides are TGTGCCAGCAGCTTAGGAGGAGCTCAGCCCCAGCATTTT. Residues: CASSLGGAQPQHF.

The chain employs TRBV7-3 and TRBJ2-1, with a weak D call TRBD1 (5 bases). Germline V gene data show CDR1 as SGHTA and CDR2 as FQGTGA. The CDR3 extends over 15 amino acids. Between the trimmed V and J ends, which lost 6 bases and 2 bases, there was a span of 14 bases. The CDR3 region has the DNA TGTGCCAGCAGTTCTACAGGACAAGCCTACAATGAGCAGTTCTTC. It translates to CASSSTGQAYNEQFF.

The chain joins TRBV4-1 to TRBJ1-5; 9 bases agree with TRBD1. After removal of 3 bases from V and 6 bases from J, the junction contained 18 bases not matched to a gene. This CDR3 comprises 19 residues. CDR1 is MGHRA and CDR2 is YSYEKL in the germline V gene. CDR3 sequence: CASSHFPGQGIRVVQPQHF. CDR3 DNA: TGCGCCAGCAGCCACTTCCCGGGACAGGGAATTCGAGTGGTTCAGCCCCAGCATTTT.

This chain joins TRBV7-2 and TRBJ2-3; 12 bases line up with TRBD2. V gave up 1 base and J gave up 4 bases; unmatched junction bases: 6. Germline V CDR1 and CDR2: SGHTA, FQGNSA. The CDR3 runs to 17 residues. Written as DNA, the CDR3 is TGTGCCAGCAGCTTAGAGGCTAGCGGGAGGGGCTCAGATACGCAGTATTTT. This translates into CASSLEASGRGSDTQYF.

This chain links TRBV25-1 with TRBJ1-1, with D maybe TRBD1 (5 bases). The CDR3 loop spans 16 amino acids. Per germline, CDR1 MGHDK and CDR2 SYGVNS. The V end lost 1 base, the J end lost 3 bases, and 15 bases lay between the germline ends. The CDR3 DNA follows: TGTGCCAGCAGTGAATTAGGGGCCAGCGGGGACACTGAAGCTTTCTTT. This gives the protein CASSELGASGDTEAFF.

This chain joins TRBV7-5 and TRBJ2-7; the DNA was not compared with TRBD2, the D call given in the table. TRBV7-5 is an annotated pseudogene. The CDR3 is 13 amino acids. The CDR3 DNA sequence: TGTGTCAGAAGCCAGAAGAGGAACTACGAGCAGTACTTC. Translated: CVRSQKRNYEQYF.

V gene TRBV9 combines with J gene TRBJ2-7, with 9 bases lining up with TRBD2. This CDR3 contains 16 residues. V gave up 4 bases and J gave up 3 bases; unmatched junction bases: 11. Germline assignment: CDR1 SGDLS and CDR2 YYNGEE. CDR3 sequence (DNA): TGTGCCAGCAGCCCCACCGGGACTAGCCTCAACTACGAGCAGTACTTC. It specifies CASSPTGTSLNYEQYF.

The chain has TRBV30 and TRBJ2-3; no reliable D call. V lost 4 bases, J lost 0 bases, and 11 bases lay in between. The CDR3 length is 14 residues. CDR1 is GTSNPN and CDR2 is SVGIG in the germline V gene (reference sequence). In DNA, the CDR3 is TGTGCCTGGACCCGAGAGAGAAGCACAGATACGCAGTATTTT. Translating gives CAWTRERSTDTQYF.

V gene TRBV27 combines with J gene TRBJ2-7; tentatively, D is TRBD2 (6 bases). V lost 6 bases and J 3 bases, leaving 12 bases between the germline ends. The CDR3 has 13 amino acids. Germline V CDR1 and CDR2: MNHEY, SMNVEV (reference sequence). CDR3 DNA sequence: TGTGCCAGCAGGCGGGGTACCGGCTACGAGCAGTACTTC. Translation gives CASRRGTGYEQYF.

The V gene is TRBV9, the J gene TRBJ1-1; 10 bases are a match to TRBD1. With V trimmed by 4 bases and J by 4 bases, 25 bases remained unmatched. Germline V gene sequence: CDR1 SGDLS, CDR2 YYNGEE. CDR3 length: 21 residues. CDR3 region: CASSTSLSGDRGTPRPTEAFF. Here the CDR3 DNA reads TGTGCCAGCAGCACCTCCTTATCGGGGGACAGGGGTACTCCCCGTCCCACTGAAGCTTTCTTT.

This sequence joins TRBV14 and TRBJ1-6; no reliable D call. V was clipped by 2 bases and J by 9 bases, with 14 bases between them. The CDR3 covers 15 residues. Germline V lookup: CDR1 SGHDN, CDR2 FVKESK. The CDR3 coding sequence is TGTGCCAGCAGCCAATCCAGGCGGGTGGTTTCACCCCTCCACTTT. It translates to CASSQSRRVVSPLHF.

This chain connects TRBV7-9 to TRBJ2-7; a weak D match, TRBD1 (6 bases). V was shortened by 4 bases and J by 0 bases, with 10 bases between the two germline ends. The CDR3 has 14 residues. Germline-derived CDR1 and CDR2 are SEHNR and FQNEAQ (reference sequence). The CDR3 spells CASSSGTSSYEQYF. CDR3 sequence (DNA): TGTGCCAGCAGCTCCGGGACAAGCTCCTACGAGCAGTACTTC.

Of note for this clone: The germline gene is not matched at one end of the junction; a read error may be the cause. The V and J genes are TRBV7-7 and TRBJ2-2, with 14 bases identical to TRBD2. CDR1 is SSHAT and CDR2 is FNYEAQ in the germline V gene (reference sequence). The CDR3 is made up of 18 amino acids. The CDR3: CASSPGLAGELNTGELFF. The CDR3, as DNA: TGTGCTAGCAGCCCGGGACTAGCGGGAGAACTGAACACCGGGGAGCTGTTTTTT.

This rearrangement joins TRBV28 to TRBJ2-1; 10 bases agree with TRBD2. V was pared by 5 bases and J by 9 bases, with 10 bases of the junction left unmatched. This CDR3 spans 15 amino acids. CDR1 MDHEN and CDR2 SYDVKM come from the germline V gene. The CDR3: CASSPLSGRNGEQFF. DNA of the CDR3: TGTGCCAGCAGTCCACTTAGCGGGAGGAATGGTGAGCAGTTCTTC.

The V call is TRBV28, the J call TRBJ2-5; 9 bases fit TRBD1. The J segment lost 6 bases and the V segment lost 7 bases, leaving 9 bases of the junction unmatched. Germline assignment: CDR1 MDHEN and CDR2 SYDVKM. The length of the CDR3 is 14 residues. CDR3 sequence reads: CASNSGTGKQTQYF. The CDR3 nucleotides read TGTGCCAGCAATTCCGGGACAGGGAAACAGACCCAGTACTTC.

J is TRBJ2-7 and V is TRBV5-4; 7 nucleotides line up with TRBD1. Per the germline V gene, CDR1 is SGHNT and CDR2 is YYREEE (reference sequence). Losses at the gene ends were 4 bases for V and 1 base for J; bases not matched to a gene: 17. This CDR3 region has 18 residues. In DNA form, the CDR3 reads TGTGCCAGCAGCGAACTCGGGACAGCCATTCTTACTTCCTACGAGCAGTACTTC. Protein: CASSELGTAILTSYEQYF. Using reference TRBV5-4 and TRBJ2-7 for the parts outside the CDR3, the full variable domain is ETGVTQSPTHLIKTRGQQVTLRCSSQSGHNTVSWYQQALGQGPQFIFQYYREEENGRGNFPPRFSGLQFPNYSSELNVNALELDDSALYLCASSELGTAILTSYEQYFGPGTRLTVT.

This chain uses TRBV19 with TRBJ2-2; 10 bases are a match to TRBD2. The CDR3 is made up of 15 amino acids. Germline V lookup: CDR1 LNHDA, CDR2 SQIVND (reference sequence). With V trimmed by 8 bases and J by 5 bases, 8 bases remained unmatched. CDR3 sequence: CASDRAGGKTGELFF. The CDR3 bases are TGTGCCAGTGACAGAGCGGGAGGGAAGACCGGGGAGCTGTTTTTT.

Only a few counts were recorded for this clone. This rearrangement joins TRBV18 to TRBJ1-2, with a tentative D call TRBD1 (5 bases). The CDR3 length is 15 residues. Trimming stripped 3 bases from V and 8 bases from J, with 19 bases between. Germline CDR1 is KGHSH and CDR2 is LQKENI. The CDR3 protein is CASSPGDFTGQGYTF. The CDR3 region has the DNA TGTGCCAGCTCACCGGGGGACTTCACTGGTCAGGGCTACACCTTC.

The chain uses TRBV9 and TRBJ2-7; D gene uncertain. V was trimmed by 4 bases and J by 5 bases, leaving 19 bases between them. Germline assignment: CDR1 SGDLS and CDR2 YYNGEE. The CDR3 runs 15 residues. The CDR3 DNA reads as TGTGCCAGCAGCTTACTCGGCGGCAGTGGCGACGAGCAGTACTTC. Its protein product is CASSLLGGSGDEQYF.

This sequence joins TRBV4-3 and TRBJ2-5; D is possibly TRBD1 (5 bases). Trimming stripped 1 base from V and 1 base from J, with 10 bases between. Germline lookup yields CDR1 LGHNA and CDR2 YSLEER. The CDR3 runs 15 residues. The CDR3 nucleotides read TGCGCCAGCAGCCAAGCGCCTGGGGCCCAAGAGACCCAGTACTTC. This sequence encodes CASSQAPGAQETQYF.

The V and J genes are TRBV6-5 and TRBJ2-7; 8 bases agree with TRBD1. This CDR3 has 13 residues. Germline V gene sequence: CDR1 MNHEY, CDR2 SVGAGI. The V and J ends lost 7 bases and 11 bases, in that order; junction bases with no gene match: 13. The CDR3 reads CASTGTGQITKYF. DNA for the CDR3: TGTGCCAGCACCGGGACAGGACAAATAACGAAGTACTTC.

This chain links TRBV7-9 with TRBJ2-4, with 7 bases identical to TRBD2. Unmatched junction bases numbered 6, after V lost 6 bases and J lost 7 bases. Germline loops: CDR1 SEHNR, CDR2 FQNEAQ (reference sequence). This CDR3 region has 13 residues. The CDR3 nucleotides read TGTGCCAGCAGGGCCGGGACTACCAACATTCAGTACTTC. Residues: CASRAGTTNIQYF.

The genes are TRBV11-2 and TRBJ1-1; D might be TRBD1 (6 bases). Between the trimmed V and J ends, which lost 4 bases and 5 bases, there was a span of 20 bases. Germline values: CDR1 SGHAT, CDR2 FQNNGV. The CDR3 is 16 residues long. CDR3 bases: TGTGCCAGCAGCTCGCTATCGGCAGGGGCGCGTACTGAAGCTTTCTTT. Its translation is CASSSLSAGARTEAFF.

The chain joins TRBV28 to TRBJ2-7; TRBD2 matches at 11 bases. The trim removed 7 bases at V and 7 bases at J, leaving 15 bases unmatched. From germline, CDR1 is MDHEN and CDR2 SYDVKM. The length of the CDR3 is 16 residues. The CDR3 DNA follows: TGTGCCAGCACCCTATCCGGGACTAGCGGCACCTCGGAGCAGTACTTC. Amino acids: CASTLSGTSGTSEQYF.